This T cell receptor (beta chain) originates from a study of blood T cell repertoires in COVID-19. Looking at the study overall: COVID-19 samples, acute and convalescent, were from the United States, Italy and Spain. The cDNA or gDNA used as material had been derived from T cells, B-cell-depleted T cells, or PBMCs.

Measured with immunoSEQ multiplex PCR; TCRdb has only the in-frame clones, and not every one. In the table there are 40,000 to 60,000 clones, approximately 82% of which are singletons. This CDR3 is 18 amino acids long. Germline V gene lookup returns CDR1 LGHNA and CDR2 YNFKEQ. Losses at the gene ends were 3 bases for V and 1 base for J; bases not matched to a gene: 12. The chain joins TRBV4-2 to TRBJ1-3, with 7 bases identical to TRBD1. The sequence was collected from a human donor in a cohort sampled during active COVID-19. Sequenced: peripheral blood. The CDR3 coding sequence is TGTGCCAGCAGCCACGAACCCGCGGGGGGACAGTCTGGAAACACCATATATTTT. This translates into CASSHEPAGGQSGNTIYF.